The 6 T cell receptor beta chains listed next were all sequenced from one sample in a study of T cell responses to AZD1222 COVID-19 vaccine. Using immunoSEQ multiplex PCR, the repertoire was profiled, and TCRdb retains in-frame clones only, with some absent. The sample has 120,000 or so clones, roughly 85% seen once. The sequenced sample was peripheral blood, obtained on day 0 of MenACWY control vaccination. The source of these receptors is an adult in good health.

The chain uses TRBV9 and TRBJ2-2; 8 nucleotides agree with TRBD1. Germline CDR1 SGDLS, CDR2 YYNGEE. V dropped 2 bases and J dropped 7; count of bases not matched to a gene: 7. CDR3 size: 15 residues. CDR3 in DNA: TGTGCCAGCAGCGTGCGGACAGGGAGCGGCGGGGAGCTGTTTTTT. It codes for CASSVRTGSGGELFF.

This chain links TRBV24-1 with TRBJ2-1; D is undetermined. V was cut by 4 bases and J by 8 bases, with 14 bases left in between. The CDR3 is 14 amino acids. Per the germline V gene, CDR1 is KGHDR and CDR2 is SFDVKD. The CDR3 DNA sequence: TGTGCCACCAGTGACCCCGGTATGGCGGATGAGCAGTTCTTC. Its protein product is CATSDPGMADEQFF.

The V gene is TRBV6-5, the J gene TRBJ2-1, with D tentatively TRBD1 (6 bases). V lost 8 bases and J lost 0, with 14 bases in between. Germline values: CDR1 MNHEY, CDR2 SVGAGI. This CDR3 contains 15 residues. CDR3 sequence: CASSTRDISYNEQFF. The CDR3, as DNA: TGTGCCAGCTCCACCCGGGACATCTCCTACAATGAGCAGTTCTTC.

This sequence joins TRBV12-3 or TRBV12-4 and TRBJ2-1; D is perhaps TRBD1 or TRBD2 (5 bases each). V was shortened by 8 bases and J by 4 bases, with 12 bases between the two germline ends. The CDR3 is made up of 13 amino acids. DNA of the CDR3: TGTGCCAGCCGTATTGGGGGATACAATGAGCAGTTCTTC. This encodes CASRIGGYNEQFF.

This sequence joins TRBV5-6 and TRBJ1-4; unclear D gene. Germline V gives CDR1 SGHDT, CDR2 YYEEEE. The germline V and J ends were trimmed by 7 bases and 0 bases, with 16 bases remaining between them. The CDR3 length is 16 residues. The CDR3 DNA follows: TGTGCCAGCCGACGCTGGACCACTGCAACTAATGAAAAACTGTTTTTT. Translating gives CASRRWTTATNEKLFF.

The rearrangement joins TRBV5-5 to TRBJ1-4; D unresolved. This CDR3 region has 15 residues. CDR1 SGHKS and CDR2 YYEKEE come from the germline V gene (reference sequence). Trimming left V 0 bases short and J 0 bases short, with 6 bases between. As DNA, the CDR3 is TGTGCCAGCAGCTTGGCTCCAGCAACTAATGAAAAACTGTTTTTT. Encoded protein: CASSLAPATNEKLFF. Full variable domain (outside the CDR3, taken from reference TRBV5-5 and TRBJ1-4): DAGVTQSPTHLIKTRGQQVTLRCSPISGHKSVSWYQQVLGQGPQFIFQYYEKEERGRGNFPDRFSARQFPNYSSELNVNALLLGDSALYLCASSLAPATNEKLFFGSGTQLSVL.